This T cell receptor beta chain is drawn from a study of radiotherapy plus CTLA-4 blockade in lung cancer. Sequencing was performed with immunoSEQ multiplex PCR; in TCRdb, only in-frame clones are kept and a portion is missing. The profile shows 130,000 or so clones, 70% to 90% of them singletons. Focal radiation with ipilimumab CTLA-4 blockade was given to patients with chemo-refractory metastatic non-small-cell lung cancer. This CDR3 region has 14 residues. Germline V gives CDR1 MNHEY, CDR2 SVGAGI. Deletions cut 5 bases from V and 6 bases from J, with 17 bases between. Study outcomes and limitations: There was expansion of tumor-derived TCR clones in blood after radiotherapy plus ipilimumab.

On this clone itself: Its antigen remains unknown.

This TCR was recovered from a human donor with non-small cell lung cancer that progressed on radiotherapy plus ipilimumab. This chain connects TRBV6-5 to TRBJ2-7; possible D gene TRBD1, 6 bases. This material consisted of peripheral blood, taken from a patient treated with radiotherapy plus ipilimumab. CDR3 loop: CASSTTAPGAEQYF. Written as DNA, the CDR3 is TGTGCCAGCAGTACAACCGCCCCAGGGGCCGAGCAGTACTTC.